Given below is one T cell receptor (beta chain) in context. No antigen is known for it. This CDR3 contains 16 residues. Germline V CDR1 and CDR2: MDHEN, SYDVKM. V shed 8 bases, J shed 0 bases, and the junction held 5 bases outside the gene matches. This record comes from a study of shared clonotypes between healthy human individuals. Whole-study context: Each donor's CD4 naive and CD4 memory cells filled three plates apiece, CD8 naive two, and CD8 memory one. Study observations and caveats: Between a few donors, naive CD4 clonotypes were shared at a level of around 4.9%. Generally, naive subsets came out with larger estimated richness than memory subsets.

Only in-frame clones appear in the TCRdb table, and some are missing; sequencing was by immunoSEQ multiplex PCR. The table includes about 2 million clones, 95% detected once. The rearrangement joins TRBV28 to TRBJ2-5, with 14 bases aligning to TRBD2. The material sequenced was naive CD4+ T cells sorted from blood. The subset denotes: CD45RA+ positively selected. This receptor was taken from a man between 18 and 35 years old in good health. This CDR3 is CASGLAGGPYQETQYF. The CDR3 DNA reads TGTGCCAGCGGACTAGCGGGGGGTCCGTACCAAGAGACCCAGTACTTC.